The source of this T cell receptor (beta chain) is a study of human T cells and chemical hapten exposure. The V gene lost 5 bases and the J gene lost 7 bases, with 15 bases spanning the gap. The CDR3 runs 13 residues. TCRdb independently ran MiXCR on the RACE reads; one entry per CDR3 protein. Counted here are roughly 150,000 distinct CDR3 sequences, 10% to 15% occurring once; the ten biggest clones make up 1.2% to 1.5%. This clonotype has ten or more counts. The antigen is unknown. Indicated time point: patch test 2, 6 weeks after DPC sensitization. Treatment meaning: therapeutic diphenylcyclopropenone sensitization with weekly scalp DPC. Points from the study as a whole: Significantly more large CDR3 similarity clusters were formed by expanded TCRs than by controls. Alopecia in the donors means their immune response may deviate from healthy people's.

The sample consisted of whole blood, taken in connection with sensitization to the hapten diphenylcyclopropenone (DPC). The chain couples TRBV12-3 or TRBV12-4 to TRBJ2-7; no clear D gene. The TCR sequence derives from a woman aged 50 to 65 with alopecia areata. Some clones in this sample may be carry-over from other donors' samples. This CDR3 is CASSRTPMGEQYF. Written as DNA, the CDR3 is TGTGCCAGCAGTCGTACTCCGATGGGGGAGCAGTACTTC.